This T cell receptor (beta chain) appears in the sequencing data of a study of T-cell memory formation after mild COVID-19 (dated by TCRdb to the early 2020s). About the full investigation: TCR sequence clusters from the two donors were found to be largely donor specific. The cohort was made up of two young adult volunteers, one female and one male, who were previously healthy. In a couple of donors, T-cell clones that expanded and contracted after mild COVID-19 were followed by sequencing TCRalpha and TCRbeta repertoires longitudinally.

Ficoll-Paque density gradient centrifugation was used to isolate PBMCs. Results the study describes overall, beyond this receptor: Only two mild cases were covered by the study, and larger cohorts that include severe cases with pre-infection samples were considered necessary. The second-wave clones that peaked on day 37 were not confirmed to be SARS-CoV-2 specific. The detection of some responding clones in pre-infection memory suggests that pre-existing cross-reactive memory T cells joined the SARS-CoV-2 response. Balanced CD4/CD8 phenotypes were observed for clones contracting from day 15 to 85, whereas a bias towards CD4+ was observed for a second wave of clones expanding from day 15 to 37. Contracting CD4+ clones were located mainly in the CM and EM memory subsets, whereas CD8+ clones were found to be enriched in EMRA.

Sequencing relied on an Illumina NovaSeq 6000. cDNA libraries for TCRalpha and TCRbeta were prepared by 5'RACE using constant-segment primers, with sample barcodes and unique molecular identifiers added. Trizol reagent was used to extract RNA from every sample. Library amplification was performed in two PCR steps, and a second sample barcode and Illumina TruSeq adapters were introduced in the second step. Sequencing of the libraries was done on an Illumina NovaSeq, producing 2 x 150 bp paired-end reads. Turning to the authors' computational methods: The reads were demultiplexed and collapsed into UMI-guided consensus sequences using migec v1.2.7. Using mixcr v2.1.11, UMI consensuses were aligned to TRA and TRB V and J templates and then assembled into clonotypes. Clonotypes were classified as expanded or contracted when called significant by both edgeR and NoisET, with noise models trained on biological replicates. For edgeR calls, the cutoffs were a false discovery rate-adjusted p below 0.01 and a log2 fold-change threshold of 1. As an exploratory analysis of dynamics, max-normalized trajectories of the 1000 most abundant clonotypes were examined with PCA combined with hierarchical clustering. Separately sequenced CD4+ and CD8+ repertoires were used to assign a CD4 or CD8 phenotype to each responding clone. The public reads were reprocessed in TCRdb via fastp at Q25 and MiXCR, keeping in-frame beta chains. Entries that share a CDR3 protein sequence are merged under the most common genes and DNA. TCRdb assigned the V and J calls; the authors' analysis was not used. Present in this sample are fewer than 350,000 distinct CDR3 sequences, 15% to 20% of which were seen just once. The top ten clones comprise 20% to 25% of the sample.

The germline V gene provides CDR1 MNHEY and CDR2 SVGAGI. The CDR3, from cysteine to phenylalanine, totals 15 residues. The kept DNA is CDR3 alone, 45 bases in frame from the first base. Germline trimming: 2 bases from V, 6 bases from J; junction bases outside gene matches: 6. This clonotype came up a few times. Its recognized antigen is unknown. Per-base qualities were not stored, and no clone one base away is much larger. The receptor comes from a man between 18 and 29 years old who had mild COVID-19 (a few samples of this study predate the infection). The sample titles of this study are shuffled in the database, so cell type and time point are left out; the donor was told from shared clones. The V and J segments used are TRBV6-5 and TRBJ2-1; TRBD2 fits 8 bases in the junction. The sample taken for sequencing was PBMCs or a T cell subset sorted from them (not recorded which). The CDR3 region reads CASSYRGLVLNEQFF. The sequenced DNA is TGTGCCAGCAGTTACAGGGGACTAGTGCTCAATGAGCAGTTCTTC.